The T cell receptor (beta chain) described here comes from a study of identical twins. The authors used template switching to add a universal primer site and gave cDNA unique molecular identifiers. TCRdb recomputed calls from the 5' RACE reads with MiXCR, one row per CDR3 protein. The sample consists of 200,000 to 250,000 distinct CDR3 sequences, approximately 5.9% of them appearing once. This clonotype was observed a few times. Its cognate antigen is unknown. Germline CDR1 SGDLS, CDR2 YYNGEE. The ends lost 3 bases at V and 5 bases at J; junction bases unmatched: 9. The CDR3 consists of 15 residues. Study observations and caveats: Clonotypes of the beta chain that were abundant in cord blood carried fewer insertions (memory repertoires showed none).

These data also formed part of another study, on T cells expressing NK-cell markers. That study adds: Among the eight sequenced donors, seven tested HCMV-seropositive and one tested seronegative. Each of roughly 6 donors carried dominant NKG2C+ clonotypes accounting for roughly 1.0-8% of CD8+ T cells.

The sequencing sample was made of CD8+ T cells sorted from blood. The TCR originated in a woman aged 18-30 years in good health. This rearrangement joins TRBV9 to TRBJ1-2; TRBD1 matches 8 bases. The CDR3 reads CASSAPGTGTYGYTF. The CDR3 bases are TGTGCCAGCAGCGCCCCCGGGACAGGAACATATGGCTACACCTTC.